A single sample is the source of the 16 T cell receptor beta chains below, sequenced in a study of blood T cells in healthy people across ages. Together with a sample-barcoded 5' primer, a J-beta primer mix was included in a second PCR lasting about 7 to 11 cycles. TCRdb re-called the 5' RACE reads through MiXCR, storing one row per CDR3 protein. This sample has hundreds of thousands of distinct CDR3 sequences, with about 45% found just once. Specimen: blood. These receptors were collected from a man older than 75 in good health.

The V call is TRBV20-1, the J call TRBJ2-4; 8 bases align to TRBD2. The V gene's germline CDR1 is DFQATT and CDR2 SNEGSKA (reference sequence). The J segment lost 13 bases and the V segment lost 6 bases, leaving 14 bases of the junction unmatched. The CDR3 is 13 amino acids. CDR3 protein: CSAPAGEGSGQYF. The DNA of the CDR3 is TGCAGTGCCCCAGCGGGAGAAGGATCGGGGCAGTACTTC.

J is TRBJ2-5 and V is TRBV7-2; D gene ambiguous. Looked up from germline, CDR1 is SGHTA and CDR2 is FQGNSA. V was shortened by 5 bases and J by 0 bases, with 10 bases between the two germline ends. CDR3 length: 14 residues. The CDR3 DNA reads TGTGCCAGCAGCGGATCAGTGTACCAAGAGACCCAGTACTTC. It specifies CASSGSVYQETQYF.

This clonotype was counted once. V is TRBV30 and J is TRBJ2-1; 8 bases match TRBD2. Trimming took 4 bases from V and 5 from J; bases not matched to a gene: 10. The CDR3 has 15 amino acids. Germline V gene data show CDR1 as GTSNPN and CDR2 as SVGIG (reference sequence). The CDR3, as DNA: TGTGCCTGGATGACCGAAAACGGGAGGGACAATGAGCAGTTCTTC. It specifies CAWMTENGRDNEQFF.

The chain combines TRBV10-3 with TRBJ2-1; 8 bases are shared with TRBD2. Germline assignment: CDR1 ENHRY and CDR2 SYGVKD. The CDR3 is 15 amino acids. J gave up 9 bases and V 2 bases, and 9 bases lay outside the gene matches. CDR3 nucleotides: TGTGCCATCAGTGAGCCCCGGGGGGGGGGCGGTGAGCAGTTCTTC. As protein: CAISEPRGGGGEQFF.

The gene calls are TRBV12-3 or TRBV12-4 and TRBJ2-1; 11 bases match TRBD1. J lost 5 bases, V lost 5 bases, and 8 bases had no gene match. The CDR3 consists of 16 residues. As DNA, the CDR3 is TGTGCCAGCAGTCTATACGGGACAGGGGGAAACAATGAGCAGTTCTTC. Its translation is CASSLYGTGGNNEQFF.

The genes are TRBV29-1 and TRBJ2-5, with 7 nucleotides matching TRBD1. Matching the DNA end better, TRBJ2-7 makes the J call doubtful. The germline V gene encodes CDR1 SQVTM and CDR2 ANQGSEA. The CDR3 is 12 residues long. The CDR3 DNA reads TGCAGCGTACGGCAGGGGGATGGCGAGCAGTACTTC. Protein product: CSVRQGDGEQYF.

This clonotype was recorded once. This chain joins TRBV5-5 and TRBJ1-2, with 10 bases lining up with TRBD1. V trimming: 2 bases; J trimming: 8 bases; junction bases outside the gene matches: 6. CDR1 and CDR2 from the germline V gene are SGHKS and YYEKEE (reference sequence). The CDR3 spans 14 residues. CDR3 residues: CASSFEGTGVGYTF. The DNA of the CDR3 is TGTGCCAGCAGCTTCGAGGGGACAGGGGTCGGCTACACCTTC.

This clonotype was detected a few times. CDR3 protein: CASSQDGTPGNEQFF. The CDR3 nucleotides are TGTGCCAGCAGCCAAGATGGGACCCCCGGAAATGAGCAGTTCTTC. V usage is TRBV3-1 and J usage is TRBJ2-1, with D perhaps assigned TRBD1 or TRBD2 (5 bases each). The CDR3 has 15 residues. Per germline, CDR1 LGHDT and CDR2 YNNKEL (reference sequence). V gave up 0 bases and J gave up 7 bases, with 13 bases separating them.

The rearrangement joins TRBV28 to TRBJ2-3; tentatively, D is TRBD1 or TRBD2 (5 bases each). Per germline, CDR1 MDHEN and CDR2 SYDVKM. The CDR3 loop spans 15 amino acids. Trimming stripped 5 bases from V and 3 bases from J, with 15 bases between. CDR3 sequence (DNA): TGTGCCAGCAGTAGGGGACGCAGGCAGACAGATACGCAGTATTTT. This gives the protein CASSRGRRQTDTQYF. The variable domain in full, with the rest retrieved from reference TRBV28 and TRBJ2-3, is DVKVTQSSRYLVKRTGEKVFLECVQDMDHENMFWYRQDPGLGLRLIYFSYDVKMKEKGDIPEGYSVSREKKERFSLILESASTNQTSMYLCASSRGRRQTDTQYFGPGTRLTVL.

This clonotype has just a few counts. The chain uses TRBV6-2 or TRBV6-3 and TRBJ2-4; D ambiguous. TRBJ2-7 matches the DNA end more closely, so the J call is doubtful. CDR3 size: 12 residues. CDR1 and CDR2 (germline): MNHEY, SVGEGT. DNA of the CDR3: TGTGCCAGCAGTTTCAATTTCCACGAGCAGTACTTC. It is translated as CASSFNFHEQYF.

On this clonotype: A junction end diverges from the germline sequence, so it may reflect a read error. V usage is TRBV4-2 and J usage is TRBJ2-1; 8 bases align to TRBD2. This CDR3 is built from 18 residues. Germline V gene sequence: CDR1 LGHNA, CDR2 YNFKEQ. CDR3 DNA sequence: TGTGCCAGCGGCCAAGGTTTGACGGGAGGGGTGTCTTACAATGAGCAGTTCTTC. Translated, it gives CASGQGLTGGVSYNEQFF.

This clonotype came up a few times. V gene TRBV12-3 or TRBV12-4 combines with J gene TRBJ2-1; D gene unclear. The J call is uncertain, as TRBJ2-7 better fits the DNA end. The CDR3 has 14 amino acids. The CDR3 DNA reads TGTGCCAGCAGTCCCCTAGACGGGTACAATGAGCAGTACTTC. The encoded protein is CASSPLDGYNEQYF.

The chain joins TRBV3-1 to TRBJ2-7; D could derive from TRBD1 or TRBD2 (5 bases each). Near its end, the DNA agrees better with TRBJ2-5, so the J call may be wrong. In germline, CDR1 is LGHDT, CDR2 YNNKEL (reference sequence). The CDR3 loop spans 15 amino acids. In nucleotides, the CDR3 is TGTGCCAGCAGCCACCCCGGGACCCTGCGAGAGACCCAGTACTTC. This codes for CASSHPGTLRETQYF.

This clonotype was detected only a few times. The CDR3 DNA is TGCAGCGTTGAAGATCGTGGGGCTTACAATGAGCAGTTCTTC. Translation gives CSVEDRGAYNEQFF. This chain connects TRBV29-1 to TRBJ2-1, with D possibly matching TRBD1 (5 bases). Germline-derived CDR1 and CDR2 are SQVTM and ANQGSEA. The CDR3 contains 14 residues. V lost 0 bases to trimming and J lost 4 bases, with 10 bases between them.

The chain employs TRBV10-2 and TRBJ2-3; D call uncertain. Per germline, CDR1 WSHSY and CDR2 SAAADI. CDR3 length: 15 amino acids. The V gene lost 10 bases and the J gene lost 2 bases, with 19 bases spanning the gap. The CDR3 nucleotides are TGCGCCACATCCTTTTCGGGCGAGATCACAGATACGCAGTATTTT. It codes for CATSFSGEITDTQYF.

The rearrangement uses TRBV15 and TRBJ2-7; 7 nucleotides align to TRBD1. CDR1 is LNHNV, CDR2 YYDKDF, per germline (reference sequence). This CDR3 region has 17 residues. V shed 2 bases, J shed 0 bases, and the junction held 10 bases outside the gene matches. The DNA of the CDR3 is TGTGCCACCAGCAGAATCCGGGACAGCTTAAGCTCCTACGAGCAGTACTTC. Translation: CATSRIRDSLSSYEQYF.